Listed below are T cell receptor beta chains from one sample, sequenced in a study of OX40 agonist ivuxolimab in advanced cancers. Sequenced by immunoSEQ multiplex PCR; TCRdb stores in-frame clones only, minus some. The data hold approximately 67,000 clones, with approximately 90% observed a single time. The source was CD4+ or CD8+ T cells sorted from blood, collected in a trial of the OX40 agonist ivuxolimab. The receptors here all came from an adult with an advanced solid tumor such as melanoma, head and neck, liver or kidney cancer. The CDR3 runs from the conserved cysteine through the conserved F or W. D genes are given only for firm matches. Only some rows state a clone size, as once, few, many or a class for expanded clones.

cdr3_length clone_size j_call v_call d_call cdr3_nt cdr3_aa
14 - TRBJ1-1 TRBV5-1 TRBD1 TGCGCCAGCAGCTTGGATGACAGGGGCACTGAAGCTTTCTTT CASSLDDRGTEAFF
15 once TRBJ2-7 TRBV18 TRBD2 TGTGCCAGCTCATCGGGACTAGCGGGAGTAGGCGAGCAGTACTTC CASSSGLAGVGEQYF
12 - TRBJ2-5 TRBV6-5 TRBD2 TGTGCCAGCAGTTCCCCCGCGGGAGCCCAGTACTTC CASSSPAGAQYF
15 - TRBJ1-2 TRBV6-5 - TGTGCCAGCAGTTACTCGATCTACAGCTTCTATGGCTACACCTTC CASSYSIYSFYGYTF
17 - TRBJ2-1 TRBV9 TRBD2 TGTGCCAGCAGCGTAGGGACTAGCGGGGGCCGATACAATGAGCAGTTCTTC CASSVGTSGGRYNEQFF
15 - TRBJ1-3 TRBV5-4 - TGTGCCAGCAGCTTGCAATCAAACTCTGGAAACACCATATATTTT CASSLQSNSGNTIYF
14 - TRBJ2-7 TRBV5-6 TRBD2 TGTGCCAACAGCTTCGGACTAGCGGCCTACGAGCAGTACTTC CANSFGLAAYEQYF
17 few TRBJ1-4 TRBV19 TRBD1 TGTGCCAGTAGTAGACAGGGAAGGACAACAACTAATGAAAAACTGTTTTTT CASSRQGRTTTNEKLFF
14 - TRBJ2-3 TRBV10-3 TRBD1 TGTGCCATCGGAGCAGGGGGCGGCTCCGATACGCAGTATTTT CAIGAGGGSDTQYF
13 - TRBJ2-7 TRBV19 - TGTGCCAGTAGTATAGAGCGAGGGGGCGAGCAGTACTTC CASSIERGGEQYF
12 - TRBJ1-1 TRBV11-3 - TGTGCCAGCAGCTTAGTGAAAACTGAAGCTTTCTTT CASSLVKTEAFF
14 - TRBJ2-1 TRBV30 TRBD2 TGTGCCTGGAGTGTCAGCGGGGGTCCCTATCGGCAGTTCTTC CAWSVSGGPYRQFF
18 once TRBJ2-3 TRBV28 - TGTGCCAGCAGTTTAGCCGGGGTCCTCGATTTTAGCACAGATACGCAGTATTTT CASSLAGVLDFSTDTQYF